These 11 T cell receptor beta chains came from one sample sequenced in a study of regulatory T cells in long-lasting Graves disease (dated by TCRdb to 2020 to 2022). Library method: multiplex PCR. The sequencing machine was an Illumina HiSeq 4000. iRepertoire HTBI primers and Arm-PCR amplification of CDR3 regions were used to construct TCR beta libraries. The public reads were reprocessed in TCRdb via fastp at Q25 and MiXCR, keeping in-frame beta chains. Entries that share a CDR3 protein sequence are merged under the most common genes and DNA. Across this sample there are about 620,000 distinct CDR3 sequences, with roughly 15% seen only once. In total, the top ten clones hold around 18% of the sample. The label giving this sample's time point can be read as: newly diagnosed GD, antithyroid drugs for less than 3 months. For both TCR sequencing and RNA sequencing, RNA was extracted from PBMCs in TRIzol.

A further study also used this sample, focusing on T cells in Graves' hyperthyroidism and ophthalmopathy.

The material was peripheral blood mononuclear cells (PBMCs), obtained at new diagnosis, from a patient treated with antithyroid drugs. These receptors came from a woman younger than 45 with Graves disease. Donor details come from another sample of the same person, matched by shared clones.

The chain recombines TRBV9 with TRBJ2-1; unclear D gene. The ends were cut back, 4 bases at V and 4 bases at J, with 15 bases in the middle. The CDR3 is 15 amino acids. The germline V gene encodes CDR1 SGDLS and CDR2 YYNGEE. The CDR3 DNA sequence: TGTGCCAGCAGCCCGTACCCCGACCTTTACAATGAGCAGTTCTTC. Translated: CASSPYPDLYNEQFF.

This clonotype was observed many times. V and J are TRBV7-2 and TRBJ1-1; D call uncertain. Germline-derived CDR1 and CDR2 are SGHTA and FQGNSA. The CDR3 is 13 residues long. With 5 bases removed from V and 7 bases from J, the gap between germline ends came to 14 bases. CDR3 residues: CASSPDQRGEAFF. CDR3 in DNA: TGTGCCAGCAGCCCAGATCAGCGAGGTGAAGCTTTCTTT.

This clonotype was seen at least ten times. The V call is TRBV20-1, the J call TRBJ1-1; no firm D call. The CDR3 runs 15 residues. Germline V gene sequence: CDR1 DFQATT, CDR2 SNEGSKA (reference sequence). The germline V and J ends were trimmed by 0 bases and 3 bases, with 14 bases remaining between them. CDR3 sequence: CSARDGEFEYTEAFF. The CDR3 DNA reads TGCAGTGCTAGAGATGGGGAGTTTGAATACACTGAAGCTTTCTTT.

This clonotype was detected only a few times. This chain joins TRBV24-1 and TRBJ2-7; D uncertain. Germline V gene data show CDR1 as KGHDR and CDR2 as SFDVKD. The V end was cut by 3 bases, the J end by 1 base, with 6 bases between. The CDR3 contains 13 residues. The CDR3 spells CATSDPPSYEQYF. The CDR3, as DNA: TGTGCCACCAGTGATCCCCCATCCTACGAGCAGTACTTC.

This clonotype was detected many times. This CDR3 reads CAWSQGDLGTEAFF. The CDR3 nucleotides read TGTGCCTGGAGTCAGGGGGACTTGGGCACTGAAGCTTTCTTT. The chain combines TRBV30 with TRBJ1-1; 7 bases map to TRBD1. Germline-derived CDR1 and CDR2 are GTSNPN and SVGIG (reference sequence). The CDR3 has 14 residues. Trimming at V came to 2 bases and at J to 4 bases, leaving 7 bases not matched to a gene. Complete variable domain (other parts from reference TRBV30 and TRBJ1-1): SQTIHQWPATLVQPVGSPLSLECTVEGTSNPNLYWYRQAAGRGLQLLFYSVGIGQISSEVPQNLSASRPQDRQFILSSKKLLLSDSGFYLCAWSQGDLGTEAFFGQGTRLTVV.

As regards this clonotype: One end of the junction varies from germline; a read error may be responsible. The CDR3: CASRRLAGEFGELLF. In DNA, the CDR3 is TGTGCCAGCAGAAGACTAGCGGGGGAATTCGGGGAGCTGCTTTTT. The chain carries TRBV6-4 and TRBJ2-2, with 12 bases lining up with TRBD2. CDR3 length: 15 amino acids. CDR1 is MRHNA, CDR2 SNTAGT, per germline.

J is TRBJ1-3 and V is TRBV5-1; D call uncertain. V was trimmed by 5 bases and J by 0 bases, leaving 6 bases between them. The CDR3 covers 13 residues. Germline values: CDR1 SGHRS, CDR2 YFSETQ. The CDR3: CASSTFSGNTIYF. CDR3 nucleotide sequence: TGCGCCAGCAGTACCTTCTCTGGAAACACCATATATTTT.

This clonotype came up many times. The chain combines TRBV28 with TRBJ2-1, with a weak D call TRBD1 (6 bases). The CDR3 spans 13 residues. Germline values: CDR1 MDHEN, CDR2 SYDVKM. Trimming left V 7 bases short and J 9 bases short, with 16 bases between. The CDR3 here is CASIQGNHGEQFF. CDR3 nucleotides: TGTGCCAGCATACAGGGTAATCACGGTGAGCAGTTCTTC. Variable domain in full (rest from reference TRBV28 and TRBJ2-1): DVKVTQSSRYLVKRTGEKVFLECVQDMDHENMFWYRQDPGLGLRLIYFSYDVKMKEKGDIPEGYSVSREKKERFSLILESASTNQTSMYLCASIQGNHGEQFFGPGTRLTVL.

This clonotype was counted at least ten times. This chain uses TRBV7-2 with TRBJ2-5; 7 bases are shared with TRBD2. The CDR3 length is 17 residues. Trimming removed 1 base from V and 7 bases from J; junction bases left unmatched: 15. Germline V gives CDR1 SGHTA, CDR2 FQGNSA. The CDR3 bases are TGTGCCAGCAGCTTAGAAGCGGGGACGACCCGAAGGGCGACCCAGTACTTC. Its protein product is CASSLEAGTTRRATQYF.

This clonotype was seen ten or more times. V gene TRBV20-1 combines with J gene TRBJ1-5, with D perhaps matching TRBD1 (5 bases). The germline V gene has CDR1 DFQATT and CDR2 SNEGSKA (reference sequence). The CDR3 has 14 amino acids. Trimming removed 0 bases from V and 7 bases from J, with 13 bases in between. CDR3 in amino acids: CSARDGTIRQPQHF. The CDR3 coding sequence is TGCAGTGCTAGAGATGGGACCATAAGGCAGCCCCAGCATTTT.

V usage is TRBV7-8 and J usage is TRBJ2-1; 9 positions agree with TRBD2. With 0 bases clipped from V and 7 bases from J, the junction kept 1 base outside the gene matches. Per germline, CDR1 SGHVS and CDR2 FQNEAQ. The CDR3 has 14 residues. The CDR3 bases are TGTGCCAGCAGCTTAGCAGGACTAGCGAATGAGCAGTTCTTC. Translation: CASSLAGLANEQFF.